Reported below is one TCR beta chain. Sequencing used immunoSEQ multiplex PCR; TCRdb keeps in-frame clones, though not all of them. The sample has about 44,000 clones, 90% to 97% seen once. These data come from a study of technical replicates of blood from several donors. Per the germline V gene, CDR1 is SGHAT and CDR2 is FQNNGV. This CDR3 spans 15 amino acids. Trimming removed 4 bases from V and 7 bases from J; junction bases left unmatched: 4. Source material: T cells isolated from PBMCs. The clonotype originates from a human donor in good health. This chain links TRBV11-2 with TRBJ2-1; 13 bases fit TRBD2. CDR3 DNA: TGTGCCAGCAGCTGGACTAGCGGGAGAATAAATGAGCAGTTCTTC. It is translated as CASSWTSGRINEQFF.